Sequencing of this T cell receptor beta chain was carried out in a study of shared clonotypes between healthy human individuals (dated by TCRdb to the early 2020s). The study in broad terms: The cohort included three men and a couple of women between 18 and 49 years of age. To increase sequencing depth and limit assay-specific biases, TCR repertoire library preparation and sequencing were carried out by different laboratories using diverse techniques. Per donor, leukapheresis produced somewhere between about 0.85 and 9.5 billion PBMCs. To estimate repertoire size and how much clonotype sharing occurs between individuals, the study deeply sequenced the blood TCR repertoires of several healthy adults. What the authors observed across the whole study: Because the study included a small number of donors, the genetic and exposure-history diversity represented was limited. Only blood was sampled, and tissue TCR repertoires likely differ from those in blood. Based on pairwise subsampling, the degree of clonotype sharing among donors was expected to be affected by sequencing depth.

TCR CDR3 regions were amplified from genomic DNA by multiplex PCR using the deep immunoSEQ assay. Extracted genomic DNA from each cell subset was distributed evenly across all wells of several immunoSEQ 96-well plates, and each plate was treated as a replicate. For unsorted PBMC, each replicate PCR was loaded with 250 to 300 ng genomic DNA, equivalent to tens of thousands of T cell genomes. Genomic DNA from unsorted PBMC was sequenced over ten immunoSEQ deep assay plates. Purified libraries were measured with a Qubit 3.0 fluorometer, size-checked on a Bioanalyzer 2100, and measured again with the KAPA Library Quantification kit. Every immunoSEQ 96-well plate was sequenced on a separate single-read 150-cycle Illumina NextSeq 550 flow cell. Per the authors' processing: Because the immunoSEQ output held only junctional sequences and lacked quality scores, the filtering could not match the filtering applied to full-length reads. To assign V/J genes and CDR3, sequences were annotated using PyIR, a Python wrapper for IgBLAST v1.9, with IMGT germline references. Any read was removed if the V/J assignment was weak (E-value above 1e-6), the CDR3 was missing, or the read contained stop codons, out-of-frame junctions, or ambiguous translated residues. V3J clonotypes were defined as sequences sharing the same inferred V gene, J gene, and CDR3 amino acid sequence. The percentage overlap between two repertoires was calculated by dividing the number of shared unique clonotypes by the size of the smaller repertoire. Richness of each repertoire was evaluated using RTK rarefaction, the Chao1 estimator, and Recon v2.1 estimates of unobserved clonotypes. Sourced from immuneACCESS, this table was stored by TCRdb with only in-frame sequences that have V and J called. A share of the clones is absent; for the studies checked, an unresolved V gene accounts for under half, and the remainder has no known explanation. V and J calls and clone size come straight from that table; D and trimming were deduced from the DNA. The sample table contains under 600,000 clones; only one count was recorded for around 77% of them. The top ten clonotypes cover approximately 12% of the sample.

The CDR3 starts with the cysteine, ends with the phenylalanine, and has 16 residues. Kept here is only the CDR3 DNA, which spans 48 bases and is read in frame from base 1. CDR1 SNHLY and CDR2 FYNNEI are derived from the germline V gene. After removal of 5 bases from V and 6 bases from J, the junction retains 5 bases not matched to a gene. The donors were healthy, HIV-negative adults who had no recently reported acute infections or vaccinations. All donors were Caucasian adults living in Nashville, Tennessee, USA. For unsorted samples, about 90 million PBMCs were counted, and genomic DNA was extracted using the QIAamp DNA Blood Mini kit. After blood collection by leukapheresis, PBMCs were isolated using Ficoll-Histopaque density gradient centrifugation and then cryopreserved in the vapor phase of liquid nitrogen. Comment on this clone: This receptor's antigen is unknown. Per-base quality was not reported, and no clone a single base away is much larger than it.

The receptor's source is a woman aged 40 to 50 in good health. Some clones in this sample may be carry-over from other donors' samples. Source material: PBMCs. This receptor chain uses TRBV2 and TRBJ2-1, and TRBD2 matches 15 of the central bases. Here is the DNA: TGTGCCAGCAGTATCCGGACTAGCGGGAGGGGCAATGAGCAGTTCTTC. This translates into CASSIRTSGRGNEQFF.